A selection of T cell receptor beta chains follows, all from one sample in a study of a mutant IDH1 vaccine in newly diagnosed glioma. No antigen is known for these receptors. The table came from immunoSEQ multiplex PCR; TCRdb's copy has only in-frame clones and leaves some out. The repertoire includes 30,000 to 35,000 clones, roughly 89% of them detected once, and about 2.2% sits in the top ten. The material sequenced was PBMCs, taken from a glioma patient whose treatment included an IDH1 peptide vaccine. The receptors were gathered from a man in his forties with glioma. The CDR3 runs from the conserved cysteine through the conserved F or W. Fields, in order: V gene, CDR3 length, J gene, clone size, D gene, CDR3 DNA, CDR3 protein. A D gene is named only where the DNA matches it firmly. The listing skips clone size in some rows; elsewhere it reads once, few, many or a size class.

>TRBV30|15|TRBJ2-3|NA|NA
TGTGCCTGGAGTGAGCAATGGGCAGACACAGATACGCAGTATTTT
CAWSEQWADTDTQYF
>TRBV6-1|13|TRBJ2-4|NA|TRBD1
TGTGCCAGCAGTTTACAGGGGGCCGACATTCAGTACTTC
CASSLQGADIQYF
>TRBV29-1|12|TRBJ2-3|NA|NA
TGCAGCGTGATAGAGGGGAGAGATACGCAGTATTTT
CSVIEGRDTQYF
>TRBV7-9|15|TRBJ1-6|NA|NA
TGTGCCAGCAGCTCAAAGGCGGAAACCAATTCACCCCTCCACTTT
CASSSKAETNSPLHF
>TRBV14|13|TRBJ2-1|NA|TRBD2
TGTGCCAGCAGCCAAACAACCGGGACTAGTCTCTTCTTC
CASSQTTGTSLFF
>TRBV5-1|15|TRBJ2-7|NA|TRBD1
TGCGCCAGCAGCTTATACAGGGGCCTCTCCTACGAGCAGTACTTC
CASSLYRGLSYEQYF
>TRBV7-2|14|TRBJ2-7|NA|NA
TGTGCCAGCAGCTTATTCGGCATGTCGTACGAGCAGTACTTC
CASSLFGMSYEQYF
>TRBV30|13|TRBJ1-3|NA|NA
TGTGCCTGGGGACAGTACTCTGGAAACACCATATATTTT
CAWGQYSGNTIYF
>TRBV5-4|14|TRBJ2-5|NA|TRBD2
TGTGCCAGCAGCTTGCGGGGGGGCCCAGAGACCCAGTACTTC
CASSLRGGPETQYF
>TRBV19|15|TRBJ2-1|NA|TRBD1
TGTGCCAGTAACAGGGGGCGAAGCTCCTACAATGAGCAGTTCTTC
CASNRGRSSYNEQFF
>TRBV6-6|15|TRBJ2-7|NA|NA
TGTGCCAGCAGTTACTCCCCCCGGGAATCCTACGAGCAGTACTTC
CASSYSPRESYEQYF
>TRBV27|13|TRBJ1-2|NA|NA
TGTGCCAGCAGCCCCTCATTCAGGGGCGGCTACACCTTC
CASSPSFRGGYTF
>TRBV21-1|19|TRBJ2-7|few|NA
TGTGCCAGCAGCAACCCGCGGGACAGGGCCCTCGTCAGGGCCTACGAGCAGTACTTC
CASSNPRDRALVRAYEQYF
>TRBV6-6|15|TRBJ1-4|few|TRBD1
TGTGCCAGCAGCCCCGGACAGGGAGCTAATGAAAAACTGTTTTTT
CASSPGQGANEKLFF
>TRBV5-1|15|TRBJ2-1|once|TRBD2
TGCGCCAGCAGCCCCGGGAGCGGGACCTACAATGAGCAGTTCTTC
CASSPGSGTYNEQFF
>TRBV5-4|13|TRBJ1-2|NA|TRBD1
TGTGCCAGCAGCCACGGGACAGGAGGCGGCTACACCTTC
CASSHGTGGGYTF
>TRBV28|18|TRBJ2-3|NA|NA
TGTGCCAGCAGCCCCTTCCGCCTGCGGGACAGCCGCACAGATACGCAGTATTTT
CASSPFRLRDSRTDTQYF
>TRBV4-1|15|TRBJ2-1|NA|TRBD1
TGCGCCAGCAGCCGAGGACAGGGGTCCAGGAATGAGCAGTTCTTC
CASSRGQGSRNEQFF
>TRBV19|14|TRBJ2-7|NA|TRBD1
TGTGCCAGTAGTGACACAGGGGGCGGATACGAGCAGTACTTC
CASSDTGGGYEQYF
>TRBV19|16|TRBJ1-1|NA|NA
TGTGCCAGTAGTTATAAGGTTGGGGTAGGGAACACTGAAGCTTTCTTT
CASSYKVGVGNTEAFF
>TRBV6-1|15|TRBJ2-6|NA|NA
TGTGCCAGCAGTGAACGGATCTCTGGGGCCAACGTCCTGACTTTC
CASSERISGANVLTF
>TRBV6-5|13|TRBJ2-7|NA|TRBD1
TGTGCCAGCAGCCCGACAGGGCTCAACGAGCAGTACTTC
CASSPTGLNEQYF
>TRBV15|13|TRBJ2-1|few|NA
TGTGCCACCCGTCAGAGGGACTACAATGAGCAGTTCTTC
CATRQRDYNEQFF
>TRBV7-9|13|TRBJ2-7|NA|NA
TGTGCCAGCAGCTTAGGCTTAAGGAACGAGCAGTACTTC
CASSLGLRNEQYF
>TRBV5-1|13|TRBJ1-1|NA|NA
TGCGCCAGCACCGAAGAGGGTAGGACTGAAGCTTTCTTT
CASTEEGRTEAFF
>TRBV10-3|14|TRBJ1-2|NA|NA
TGTGCCATCAAAGGTCAGGGCGCTAACTATGGCTACACCTTC
CAIKGQGANYGYTF
>TRBV28|13|TRBJ2-1|NA|NA
TGTGCCAGCAGGCGTCAGAATTACAATGAGCAGTTCTTC
CASRRQNYNEQFF
>TRBV10-2|16|TRBJ2-3|once|TRBD1
TGCGCCAGCAGTCCCGGGACAGGGACCAGCACAGATACGCAGTATTTT
CASSPGTGTSTDTQYF
>TRBV11-1|14|TRBJ2-7|NA|NA
TGTGCCAGCAGCTTGGCAGGGGAATTCTACGAGCAGTACTTC
CASSLAGEFYEQYF
>TRBV19|14|TRBJ2-7|NA|NA
TGTGCCAGTAGTATAGCTCCAGGCTCCTACGAGCAGTACTTC
CASSIAPGSYEQYF
>TRBV5-1|16|TRBJ2-1|NA|TRBD1
TGCGCCAGCAGCTTGGGTGAATTGGACAGGGCAAATGAGCAGTTCTTC
CASSLGELDRANEQFF
>TRBV9|15|TRBJ2-1|once|TRBD2
TGTGCCAGCAGCATCCGGACTAGCGCGATGGATGAGCAGTTCTTC
CASSIRTSAMDEQFF
>TRBV19|20|TRBJ2-1|NA|TRBD2
TGTGCCAGTAGTACCGAGGGGTTCAGCGGGGGGGCCATTGGGTACAATGAGCAGTTCTTC
CASSTEGFSGGAIGYNEQFF
>TRBV7-2|15|TRBJ2-7|NA|TRBD1
TGTGCCAGCAGCTTAGCAAGGACAGGGAAGGGAGAGCAGTACTTC
CASSLARTGKGEQYF
>TRBV6-6|15|TRBJ2-1|NA|NA
TGTGCCAGCAGTTACAGGGCAGGTCGATATAATGAGCAGTTCTTC
CASSYRAGRYNEQFF
>TRBV9|14|TRBJ2-1|NA|NA
TGTGCCAGCAGCGTTGGTGACTACTACAATGAGCAGTTCTTC
CASSVGDYYNEQFF
>TRBV5-1|17|TRBJ1-1|few|TRBD1
TGCGCCAGCGGAGGAAGAGCTACAGGGGTGGGGGACACTGAAGCTTTCTTT
CASGGRATGVGDTEAFF
>TRBV7-2|15|TRBJ2-3|NA|TRBD2
TGTGCCAGCAGCACCCGACTAGCGGGAGCCGATACGCAGTATTTT
CASSTRLAGADTQYF
>TRBV5-5|17|TRBJ1-4|NA|NA
TGTGCCAGCAGCTCTACCGAAGACAGATTTGAAGGGGGAAAACTGTTTTTT
CASSSTEDRFEGGKLFF
>TRBV4-2|14|TRBJ1-2|NA|TRBD1
TGTGCCAGCAGCCAAGATAGGACAGGGTATGGCTACACCTTC
CASSQDRTGYGYTF
>TRBV28|15|TRBJ1-2|once|NA
TGTGCCAGCAGTTCTTCCGGGGCCGAGGGGGATGGCTACACCTTC
CASSSSGAEGDGYTF
>TRBV5-1|15|TRBJ1-2|NA|TRBD1
TGCGCCAGCAGCTTGAACGGGGACAGTAACTATGGCTACACCTTC
CASSLNGDSNYGYTF
>TRBV5-6|15|TRBJ1-5|NA|NA
TGTGCCAGCAGCCCCTCAGGCGGGTACGGTCAGCCCCAGCATTTT
CASSPSGGYGQPQHF
>TRBV27|18|TRBJ2-3|NA|NA
TGTGCCAGCAGCATGTACGGACCTACAGGGTGGGGGACAGATACGCAGTATTTT
CASSMYGPTGWGTDTQYF
>TRBV10-3|16|TRBJ1-1|NA|TRBD1
TGTGCCATCAGCGGTCCCGTGACAGGGGCGAACACTGAAGCTTTCTTT
CAISGPVTGANTEAFF
>TRBV6-5|16|TRBJ2-3|once|TRBD2
TGTGCCAGCAGTTACACCGGGGGGGCCCGCACAGATACGCAGTATTTT
CASSYTGGARTDTQYF
>TRBV28|14|TRBJ1-3|NA|NA
TGTGCCAGCACCCGAGACAGAACTGGAAACACCATATATTTT
CASTRDRTGNTIYF
>TRBV6-4|15|TRBJ2-3|NA|NA
TGTGCCAGCAGTGACTCTAGCTTCGTGGGAGATACGCAGTATTTT
CASSDSSFVGDTQYF
>TRBV29-1|13|TRBJ1-2|NA|NA
TGCAGCGTTGATCCCACAGGGAAATATGGCTACACCTTC
CSVDPTGKYGYTF
>TRBV18|15|TRBJ1-2|NA|NA
TGTGCCAGCTCACCAGGAGGTGGAGGGGAATATGGCTACACCTTC
CASSPGGGGEYGYTF
>TRBV6-5|14|TRBJ2-2|NA|NA
TGTGCCAGCAGCCAACTCGGGGACACCGGGGAGCTGTTTTTT
CASSQLGDTGELFF
>TRBV5-1|14|TRBJ1-1|NA|TRBD1
TGCGCCAGCAGCGGCGACAGGGGCGTCACTGAAGCTTTCTTT
CASSGDRGVTEAFF